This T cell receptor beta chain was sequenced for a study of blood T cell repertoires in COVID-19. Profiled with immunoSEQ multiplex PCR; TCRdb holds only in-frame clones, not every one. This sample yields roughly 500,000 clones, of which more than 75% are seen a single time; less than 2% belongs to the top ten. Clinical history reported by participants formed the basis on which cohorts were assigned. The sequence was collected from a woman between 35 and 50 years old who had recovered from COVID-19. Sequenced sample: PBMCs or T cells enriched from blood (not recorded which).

CDR3 in amino acids: CASSRTSGRNEQFF. CDR3 coding DNA: TGTGCCAGCAGTAGGACTAGCGGGAGAAATGAGCAGTTCTTC. The rearrangement uses TRBV6-2 or TRBV6-3 and TRBJ2-1; 13 nucleotides agree with TRBD2. CDR1 is MNHEY, CDR2 SVGEGT, per germline. The CDR3 consists of 14 residues. V was pared by 5 bases and J by 7 bases, with 2 bases of the junction left unmatched.